Shown below are 27 T cell receptor beta chains from a single sample sequenced in a study of control samples from healthy donors and cancer patients (dated by TCRdb to the early 2020s). Libraries were built with the immunoSEQ multiplex PCR assay. TCRdb retrieved this table from immuneACCESS and kept in-frame rearrangements only. Not all clones are present; in checked studies, unresolved V genes account for under half, and no reason is known for the remainder. The sample table records roughly 120,000 clones; 75% to 90% of these occur just once. The ten top clones hold around 1.2% of the sample. Sequencing input: PBMCs. Receptor source: a woman aged 50 to 60 with colorectal cancer.

As for this clone: Germline is not matched at one junction end, which may reflect a read error. V gene TRBV7-7 combines with J gene TRBJ2-2, with D uncertain. This CDR3 has 14 amino acids. CDR1 and CDR2 from the germline V gene are SSHAT and FNYEAQ (reference sequence). CDR3 in amino acids: CASSLMQSTGELFF. As DNA, the CDR3 is TGTGCTAGCAGCTTAATGCAGAGCACCGGGGAGCTGTTTTTT.

The chain combines TRBV28 with TRBJ1-3; no firm D call. Germline V gives CDR1 MDHEN, CDR2 SYDVKM. CDR3 length: 14 residues. V was trimmed by 3 bases and J by 0 bases, leaving 6 bases between them. CDR3 DNA sequence: TGTGCCAGCAGTTTGAGTCACTCTGGAAACACCATATATTTT. Translating gives CASSLSHSGNTIYF.

The genes are TRBV19 and TRBJ1-5, with 9 bases aligning to TRBD1. V was pared by 4 bases and J by 3 bases, with 4 bases of the junction left unmatched. From germline, CDR1 is LNHDA and CDR2 SQIVND (reference sequence). This CDR3 region has 15 residues. The CDR3: CASSTTGGHNQPQHF. As DNA, the CDR3 is TGTGCCAGTAGTACCACAGGGGGCCACAATCAGCCCCAGCATTTT.

The chain uses TRBV19 and TRBJ2-2; 9 nucleotides line up with TRBD1. Unmatched junction bases numbered 6, after V lost 1 base and J lost 3 bases. The CDR3 runs to 17 residues. Germline V CDR1 and CDR2: LNHDA, SQIVND (reference sequence). Here the CDR3 DNA reads TGTGCCAGTAGTATAGTAAGGACAGGGGTCTACACCGGGGAGCTGTTTTTT. Protein sequence: CASSIVRTGVYTGELFF.

This clone was detected once. The rearrangement joins TRBV5-1 to TRBJ1-1; possibly TRBD1 for D (5 bases). Germline lookup yields CDR1 SGHRS and CDR2 YFSETQ. Trimming stripped 4 bases from V and 3 bases from J, with 10 bases between. CDR3 length equals 13 residues. CDR3 nucleotide sequence: TGCGCCAGCAGCAGCCAGGGAGACACTGAAGCTTTCTTT. Residues: CASSSQGDTEAFF.

The chain is built from TRBV12-5 and TRBJ1-5; tentative D call: TRBD1 (5 bases). Per the germline V gene, CDR1 is LGHNT and CDR2 is FRNRAP. V lost 4 bases and J 2 bases, leaving 18 bases between the germline ends. CDR3 length: 17 amino acids. The CDR3 sequence is CASGSRQRGAGNQPQHF. The CDR3 DNA is TGTGCTAGTGGTTCCAGGCAGAGAGGGGCTGGCAATCAGCCCCAGCATTTT.

The genes are TRBV5-1 and TRBJ2-7; TRBD2 is a possible D gene (5 bases). This CDR3 has 14 amino acids. Germline values: CDR1 SGHRS, CDR2 YFSETQ. The V end was cut by 0 bases, the J end by 0 bases, with 7 bases between. CDR3 coding DNA: TGCGCCAGCAGCTTGGACGGACTCTCCTACGAGCAGTACTTC. Translation gives CASSLDGLSYEQYF.

This chain joins TRBV6-5 and TRBJ1-4; 9 nucleotides agree with TRBD1. V lost 8 bases, J lost 4 bases, and 5 bases stayed unmatched. Germline CDR1 MNHEY, CDR2 SVGAGI. The CDR3 is made up of 14 amino acids. The CDR3 protein is CASVDRGNNEKLFF. In DNA form, the CDR3 reads TGTGCCAGCGTTGACAGGGGGAATAATGAAAAACTGTTTTTT.

The chain joins TRBV2 to TRBJ1-1; TRBD1 matches at 7 bases. Germline V lookup: CDR1 SNHLY, CDR2 FYNNEI. The CDR3 has 15 amino acids. Germline trimming cut 6 bases from V and 0 bases from J; bases unmatched to any gene: 7. CDR3 DNA sequence: TGTGCCAGCAGGGGGGACAGTAATATGAACACTGAAGCTTTCTTT. The encoded protein is CASRGDSNMNTEAFF. Using reference TRBV2 and TRBJ1-1 for the parts outside the CDR3, the full variable domain is EPEVTQTPSHQVTQMGQEVILRCVPISNHLYFYWYRQILGQKVEFLVSFYNNEISEKSEIFDDQFSVERPDGSNFTLKIRSTKLEDSAMYFCASRGDSNMNTEAFFGQGTRLTVV.

This chain links TRBV28 with TRBJ1-2, with no clear D. The V end lost 5 bases, the J end lost 8 bases, and 18 bases lay between the germline ends. The CDR3 is made up of 14 amino acids. Per the germline V gene, CDR1 is MDHEN and CDR2 is SYDVKM. The CDR3 nucleotides read TGTGCCAGCAGTCGCCCCGGGCGGGCCAAGGGCTACACCTTC. Translating it yields CASSRPGRAKGYTF.

The chain uses TRBV6-5 and TRBJ2-3; 12 bases match TRBD2. The CDR3 totals 15 residues. V gave up 6 bases and J gave up 4 bases; unmatched junction bases: 5. The germline gives CDR1 MNHEY, CDR2 SVGAGI. CDR3 in DNA: TGTGCCAGCAGGGAGACTAGCGGGAGTGCAGATACGCAGTATTTT. Protein product: CASRETSGSADTQYF.

The V call is TRBV5-1, the J call TRBJ2-1; D unresolved. CDR3 length equals 15 residues. V gave up 0 bases and J gave up 0 bases, with 7 bases separating them. Looked up from germline, CDR1 is SGHRS and CDR2 is YFSETQ. The CDR3 loop reads CASSLGPFSYNEQFF. CDR3 nucleotides: TGCGCCAGCAGCTTGGGGCCTTTCTCCTACAATGAGCAGTTCTTC.

The table lists this clone with a few counts. The chain joins TRBV19 to TRBJ1-1, with TRBD1 matching 8 bases. The ends lost 5 bases at V and 4 bases at J; junction bases unmatched: 18. CDR3 length: 18 residues. Per the germline V gene, CDR1 is LNHDA and CDR2 is SQIVND (reference sequence). The CDR3 nucleotides are TGTGCCAGTAGTCACAGGAATGGTCAGGGGGCTTGGGTCACTGAAGCTTTCTTT. Its translation: CASSHRNGQGAWVTEAFF.

The chain is built from TRBV7-9 and TRBJ2-1, with a possible D match to TRBD1 (6 bases). The germline V gene has CDR1 SEHNR and CDR2 FQNEAQ (reference sequence). This CDR3 spans 16 amino acids. The ends were cut back, 4 bases at V and 0 bases at J, with 13 bases in the middle. The CDR3 DNA reads TGTGCCAGCAGCTCCGAACAGGGTGACTCCTACAATGAGCAGTTCTTC. Translation: CASSSEQGDSYNEQFF.

The genes are TRBV23-1 and TRBJ2-1; 7 bases fit TRBD1. TRBV23-1 is identified as an open reading frame with a role that is uncertain. This CDR3 contains 17 residues. V shed 11 bases and J 5 bases; nucleotides not matched to a gene: 21. CDR3 coding DNA: TGCGCCCGACTGACAGGGCTCTCCCCATTTGGGAACAATGAGCAGTTCTTC. This sequence encodes CARLTGLSPFGNNEQFF.

The rearrangement joins TRBV2 to TRBJ1-5; D gene ambiguous. The CDR3 totals 13 residues. V lost 8 bases and J 5 bases, leaving 13 bases between the germline ends. Germline assignment: CDR1 SNHLY and CDR2 FYNNEI. The chain's CDR3 is CASAFQTDQPQHF. CDR3 coding DNA: TGTGCCAGCGCTTTCCAGACTGATCAGCCCCAGCATTTT.

This clone has just one count. This rearrangement joins TRBV19 to TRBJ1-4; D not resolved. Trimming stripped 6 bases from V and 6 bases from J, with 11 bases between. The CDR3 spans 13 residues. Germline V CDR1 and CDR2: LNHDA, SQIVND (reference sequence). In nucleotides, the CDR3 is TGTGCCAGTAGGGGAGACAAGTATGAAAAACTGTTTTTT. Protein sequence: CASRGDKYEKLFF.

The chain combines TRBV30 with TRBJ1-1, with no clear D. Germline loops: CDR1 GTSNPN, CDR2 SVGIG (reference sequence). CDR3 length equals 13 residues. V lost 0 bases, J lost 2 bases, and 7 bases lay in between. The CDR3 coding sequence is TGTGCCTGGAGTGTACAGCCAAACACTGAAGCTTTCTTT. It yields the protein CAWSVQPNTEAFF.

The rearrangement uses TRBV30 and TRBJ1-1; possibly TRBD1 for D (6 bases). With 3 bases removed from V and 0 bases from J, the gap between germline ends came to 23 bases. Germline CDR1 is GTSNPN and CDR2 is SVGIG (reference sequence). The CDR3 covers 18 residues. The CDR3 DNA sequence: TGTGCCTGGAGGCCTAAATGGGGGGCGGGGGTTGTGAACACTGAAGCTTTCTTT. Amino acid sequence: CAWRPKWGAGVVNTEAFF.

This clone was recorded once. V gene TRBV19 combines with J gene TRBJ1-3; D remains unclear. V was cut by 9 bases and J by 0 bases, with 15 bases left in between. Germline assignment: CDR1 LNHDA and CDR2 SQIVND (reference sequence). The CDR3 has 15 residues. The CDR3 sequence: CASGRTQFSGNTIYF. CDR3 DNA: TGTGCCAGCGGGAGGACTCAGTTCTCTGGAAACACCATATATTTT.

The chain recombines TRBV5-1 with TRBJ2-1; 14 bases are shared with TRBD2. Germline CDR1 SGHRS, CDR2 YFSETQ. V trimming: 3 bases; J trimming: 9 bases; junction bases outside the gene matches: 2. The CDR3 length is 14 residues. In DNA form, the CDR3 reads TGCGCCAGCAGCTATGGACTAGCGGGAGGTGAGCAGTTCTTC. Protein: CASSYGLAGGEQFF.

The chain recombines TRBV19 with TRBJ2-2, with 7 bases aligning to TRBD1. V lost 5 bases to trimming and J lost 2 bases; unmatched junction nucleotides: 5. CDR3 size: 15 residues. Germline assignment: CDR1 LNHDA and CDR2 SQIVND (reference sequence). CDR3 sequence: CASSVGQANTGELFF. In DNA form, the CDR3 reads TGTGCCAGTAGTGTCGGACAGGCTAACACCGGGGAGCTGTTTTTT.

The rearrangement joins TRBV6-5 to TRBJ2-3, with a possible D match to TRBD1 (6 bases). The CDR3 has 12 residues. The germline gives CDR1 MNHEY, CDR2 SVGAGI. Trimming left V 5 bases short and J 3 bases short, with 6 bases between. This chain's CDR3 is CASSTGTDTQYF. The DNA for the CDR3 is TGTGCCAGCAGTACAGGGACAGATACGCAGTATTTT.

This clone has a handful of counts. This chain links TRBV7-2 with TRBJ2-7; 9 bases match TRBD2. J lost 2 bases, V lost 4 bases, and 3 bases had no gene match. The V gene's germline CDR1 is SGHTA and CDR2 FQGNSA. CDR3 size: 14 residues. The CDR3 sequence: CASSSTSGPYEQYF. The DNA of the CDR3 is TGTGCCAGCAGCTCGACTAGCGGTCCCTACGAGCAGTACTTC.

The chain combines TRBV2 with TRBJ1-3, with no clear D. The CDR3 totals 13 residues. V was trimmed by 8 bases and J by 4 bases, leaving 12 bases between them. Germline V gene sequence: CDR1 SNHLY, CDR2 FYNNEI. The CDR3 DNA reads TGTGCCAGCTCACGGGAGGGAGGAAACACCATATATTTT. Amino acids: CASSREGGNTIYF.

The rearrangement links TRBV20-1 to TRBJ2-5; 11 bases align to TRBD2. The germline gives CDR1 DFQATT, CDR2 SNEGSKA (reference sequence). J was trimmed by 9 bases and V by 3 bases; bases with no gene match: 15. The CDR3 covers 16 residues. The CDR3 DNA sequence: TGCAGTGCTAGTCGGGCGACTTTAGCGGGAGGGTCGGCCCAGTACTTC. Residues: CSASRATLAGGSAQYF.

V is TRBV5-4 and J is TRBJ2-5; the match to TRBD2 covers 13 bases. V lost 1 base to trimming and J lost 4 bases; unmatched junction nucleotides: 1. Germline V gene lookup returns CDR1 SGHNT and CDR2 YYREEE (reference sequence). The CDR3 is 15 residues long. CDR3 sequence: CASSLRLAGGETQYF. The CDR3 region has the DNA TGTGCCAGCAGCTTGCGACTAGCGGGGGGAGAGACCCAGTACTTC.